This T cell receptor beta chain was observed in a study of T cell responses to AZD1222 COVID-19 vaccine. Generated by immunoSEQ multiplex PCR, the TCRdb table keeps only in-frame clones and is missing some. The sample has around 150,000 clones; roughly 80% are singletons. General study results and limits: There were repertoire samples only from the period after the peak T cell response.

Notes on this clone: Its target is not known.

Trimming took off 3 bases at V and 5 bases at J, with 10 bases between the two ends. This CDR3 comprises 13 residues. Germline CDR1 and CDR2: LGHNT and FRNRAP. The TCR sequence derives from an adult in good health. This chain joins TRBV12-5 and TRBJ1-1; D uncertain. The sample in question was peripheral blood, obtained on day 0 of AZD1222 vaccination. Here the CDR3 DNA reads TGTGCTAGTGGTTTTACCGGAGGGACTGAAGCTTTCTTT. This codes for CASGFTGGTEAFF.